Described below is a single T cell receptor beta chain sequence and its context. This CDR3 comprises 15 residues. After removal of 5 bases from V and 2 bases from J, the junction contained 5 bases not matched to a gene. Germline lookup yields CDR1 MNHEY and CDR2 SMNVEV (reference sequence). This record comes from a study of shared clonotypes between healthy human individuals. CD45RO-negative CD8 cells positively selected for CCR7 made up the naive population, which excluded terminally differentiated effector memory CD45RA+ cells. Clones were sequenced by immunoSEQ multiplex PCR, and TCRdb holds only the in-frame ones, with some missing. The data hold hundreds of thousands of clones, with about 95% observed a single time.

The specimen was naive CD8+ T cells sorted from blood. The rearrangement links TRBV27 to TRBJ1-5; 8 bases align to TRBD1. This clonotype was obtained from a woman between 25 and 40 years old in good health. The CDR3 DNA follows: TGTGCCAGCAGTCAGGGGGCTGGCGGCAATCAGCCCCAGCATTTT. This codes for CASSQGAGGNQPQHF.